A single sample is the source of the 15 T cell receptor beta chains below, sequenced in a study of monozygotic twins with inflammatory bowel disease. TCRdb reworked the 5' RACE reads into one entry per CDR3 protein, no DNA. The sample includes about 300,000 distinct CDR3 sequences. The sequencing sample was made of blood. These receptors were taken from a human donor with ulcerative colitis or Crohn's disease, or a healthy co-twin of an affected twin (not recorded which).

This chain links TRBV24-1 with TRBJ2-7; TCRdb picks TRBD2, but there is no DNA to check that call. Germline CDR1 KGHDR, CDR2 SFDVKD. There are 20 residues in the CDR3. Here the CDR3 reads CATSDRVPGLATADPYEQYF.

The chain uses TRBV24-1 and TRBJ2-5; TCRdb's D gene call, TRBD1, goes unchecked for lack of DNA. Germline CDR1 and CDR2: KGHDR and SFDVKD. The CDR3 spans 16 residues. The CDR3 here is CATSGDAGTGVETQYF.

The chain has TRBV28 and TRBJ2-1. Germline CDR1 MDHEN, CDR2 SYDVKM. The CDR3 contains 11 residues. CDR3 sequence reads: CASSLLTVWFF.

CDR3 sequence: CASSTGPSAFYEQYF. V gene TRBV5-1 combines with J gene TRBJ2-7; TCRdb returns TRBD2, unconfirmable since there is no DNA. CDR3 length equals 15 residues. Germline lookup yields CDR1 SGHRS and CDR2 YFSETQ.

CDR3 residues: CASSLSRGPSYEQYF. V usage is TRBV7-2 and J usage is TRBJ2-7; TCRdb outputs TRBD2, but without DNA this stays unchecked. CDR3 length equals 15 residues. The germline gives CDR1 SGHTA, CDR2 FQGNSA. Supplemented by reference TRBV7-2 and TRBJ2-7, the full variable domain reads GAGVSQSPSNKVTEKGKDVELRCDPISGHTALYWYRQSLGQGLEFLIYFQGNSAPDKSGLPSDRFSAERTGGSVSTLTIQRTQQEDSAVYLCASSLSRGPSYEQYFGPGTRLTVT.

The chain recombines TRBV23-1 with TRBJ2-6; the TCRdb D gene call, TRBD1, has no DNA to confirm it. TRBV23-1 is recorded as an ORF, its role being uncertain. This CDR3 spans 14 amino acids. CDR3 region: CDSEQGPGANVLTF.

The rearrangement links TRBV19 to TRBJ2-2. Looked up from germline, CDR1 is LNHDA and CDR2 is SQIVND (reference sequence). The CDR3 extends over 15 amino acids. This chain's CDR3 is CASSRQVRNTGELFF.

The chain recombines TRBV18 with TRBJ1-5; lacking DNA, the TRBD1 call made by TCRdb goes unchecked. The CDR3 loop spans 15 amino acids. CDR1 is KGHSH, CDR2 LQKENI, per germline. This CDR3 reads CASSPGGQGHQPQHF.

The rearrangement joins TRBV10-3 to TRBJ2-3; as DNA is missing, the TRBD1 call by TCRdb cannot be tested. Germline V gene lookup returns CDR1 ENHRY and CDR2 SYGVKD. CDR3 length equals 13 residues. The CDR3 sequence is CAQGQEGTGTQYF.

V gene TRBV27 combines with J gene TRBJ2-7; TCRdb names TRBD1, which stays unverified in the absence of DNA. The length of the CDR3 is 13 residues. CDR1 is MNHEY and CDR2 is SMNVEV in the germline V gene (reference sequence). CDR3 sequence reads: CASRYNRGGEQYF.

This chain connects TRBV18 to TRBJ2-7. The CDR3 runs to 12 residues. Germline assignment: CDR1 KGHSH and CDR2 LQKENI. The CDR3 sequence is CASAKQSYEQYF.

The gene calls are TRBV6-2 or TRBV6-3 and TRBJ2-7; absent DNA, TCRdb's TRBD1 call cannot be checked. The CDR3 is 17 residues long. Germline CDR1 and CDR2: MNHEY and SVGEGT. CDR3 loop: CASSPRRQQGASYEQYF.

The chain has TRBV6-5 and TRBJ1-6; TCRdb outputs TRBD1, but without DNA this stays unchecked. This CDR3 has 15 amino acids. CDR1 MNHEY and CDR2 SVGAGI come from the germline V gene. CDR3 residues: CASSLGQGLGSPLHF.

This chain links TRBV6-4 with TRBJ1-3. Germline-derived CDR1 and CDR2 are MRHNA and SNTAGT. This CDR3 contains 16 residues. CDR3 region: CASRQAGALSGNTIYF.

This chain uses TRBV5-1 with TRBJ2-2; the TRBD1 assignment by TCRdb is unverifiable without DNA. Germline CDR1 and CDR2: SGHRS and YFSETQ. The CDR3 totals 17 residues. The CDR3 sequence: CASSLTPGQGWTGELFF.